Described below is a single T cell receptor (beta chain) sequence and its context. Its matching antigen is unknown. Some clones are missing from TCRdb's copy, which holds only in-frame ones; the method was immunoSEQ multiplex PCR. Of roughly 120,000 clones in the sample, roughly 75% are singletons; the top ten hold about 5.5%. The data stem from a study of a mutant IDH1 vaccine in newly diagnosed glioma. About the study: Treated patients were roughly 62% male, around 40% female, mean age around 40 years. Antecedent treatment encompassed radiotherapy, temozolomide, or their combination; the majority received both.

Time point reported: week 11, during vaccination. With topical imiquimod, each dose of the vaccine consisted of 300 ug of mutant IDH1 20-mer peptide. New IDH1-mutant, ATRX-lost WHO grade 3 or 4 astrocytomas occurred in donors. Trimming left V 3 bases short and J 8 bases short, with 18 bases between. Germline values: CDR1 SGHTS, CDR2 YDEGEE. CDR3 size: 16 residues. V is TRBV5-8 and J is TRBJ1-6, with no clear D. The origin of this receptor is a man in his forties with glioma. Sequencing was performed on PBMCs, taken from a glioma patient whose treatment included an IDH1 peptide vaccine. Here the CDR3 reads CASSSGGRPQYSPLHF. For the CDR3, the DNA is TGTGCCAGCAGCTCCGGTGGTAGACCCCAATATTCACCCCTCCACTTT.